This TCR beta chain was obtained from a study of shared clonotypes between healthy human individuals. Across the study: CD4 naive cells filled three plates per donor, CD4 memory three, CD8 naive two and CD8 memory one.

The CDR3 has 13 amino acids. Trimming removed 2 bases from V and 8 bases from J, with 10 bases in between. Germline lookup yields CDR1 SGHTA and CDR2 FQGNSA. Data came from immunoSEQ multiplex PCR; TCRdb stores just in-frame clones and leaves some out. Among 1,100,000 or so clones listed, around three quarters were seen once. J is TRBJ2-1 and V is TRBV7-2; D gene uncertain. The sample was memory CD4+ T cells from PBMCs. The subset denotes: CD45RA-negative fraction. This clonotype was sampled from a young man in good health. Some clones in this sample may be carry-over from other donors' samples. CDR3 in DNA: TGTGCCAGCAGCTTACTTGTGATCTATGAGCAGTTCTTC. Protein: CASSLLVIYEQFF. Using reference TRBV7-2 and TRBJ2-1 for the parts outside the CDR3, the full variable domain is GAGVSQSPSNKVTEKGKDVELRCDPISGHTALYWYRQSLGQGLEFLIYFQGNSAPDKSGLPSDRFSAERTGGSVSTLTIQRTQQEDSAVYLCASSLLVIYEQFFGPGTRLTVL.